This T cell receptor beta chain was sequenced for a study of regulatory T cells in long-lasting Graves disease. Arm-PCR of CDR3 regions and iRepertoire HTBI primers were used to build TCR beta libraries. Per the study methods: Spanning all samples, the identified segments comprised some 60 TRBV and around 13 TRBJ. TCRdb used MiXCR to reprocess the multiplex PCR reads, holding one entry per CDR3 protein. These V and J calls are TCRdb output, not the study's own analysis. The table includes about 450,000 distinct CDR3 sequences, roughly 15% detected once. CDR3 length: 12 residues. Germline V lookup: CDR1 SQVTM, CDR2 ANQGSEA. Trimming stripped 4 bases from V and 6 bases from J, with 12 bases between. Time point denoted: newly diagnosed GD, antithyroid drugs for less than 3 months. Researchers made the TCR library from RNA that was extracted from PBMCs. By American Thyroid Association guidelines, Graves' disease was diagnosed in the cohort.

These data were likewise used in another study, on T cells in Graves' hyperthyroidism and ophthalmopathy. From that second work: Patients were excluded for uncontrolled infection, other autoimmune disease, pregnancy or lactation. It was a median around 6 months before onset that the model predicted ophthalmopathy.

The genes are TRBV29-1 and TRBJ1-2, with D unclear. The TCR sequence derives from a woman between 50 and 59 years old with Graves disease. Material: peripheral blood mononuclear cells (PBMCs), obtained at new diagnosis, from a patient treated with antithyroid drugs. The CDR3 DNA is TGCAGCGTTGGCCGATCTAGACATGGCTACACCTTC. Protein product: CSVGRSRHGYTF.